This T cell receptor beta chain was sequenced for a study of blood T cell repertoires in COVID-19. In the study overall: The United States, Italy and Spain supplied acute and convalescent COVID-19 samples.

The assay was immunoSEQ multiplex PCR, and TCRdb's table has in-frame clones only and misses some. The data contain under 200,000 clones, roughly 81% of them seen just once; the ten biggest clones take up around 5%. This clone was detected a few times. Germline loops: CDR1 SGHNT, CDR2 YYREEE (reference sequence). The CDR3 sequence is 13 residues long. The V and J ends lost 0 bases and 3 bases respectively, with 6 bases between them. The V and J genes are TRBV5-4 and TRBJ1-1, with D possibly being TRBD1 (6 bases). The sequenced material came from peripheral blood. This TCR was sampled from a woman aged 80 or over with acute or convalescent COVID-19. The chain's CDR3 is CASSLGGHTEAFF. DNA for the CDR3: TGTGCCAGCAGCTTGGGGGGGCACACTGAAGCTTTCTTT.